Listed below are T cell receptor beta chains from one sample, sequenced in a study of blood T cells in healthy people across ages. Each CDR3 protein is one row after TCRdb ran MiXCR on the 5' RACE reads. The sample records some 1,000,000 distinct CDR3 sequences, roughly a quarter being singletons. These same data were also listed under a study on T cells of mothers and their children.

Sequenced material: blood. Every receptor here comes from a girl aged 2 to 9 in good health. Both conserved end residues are part of each CDR3. The D gene is left open where the match is weak. Expanded clones are given a class, and other clones once, few, many or no size at all.

V gene: TRBV7-9
J gene: TRBJ1-1
D gene: NA
clone size: NA
CDR3 DNA: TGTGCCAGCAGCTTTGCGGGACAACAAAATGAAGCTTTCTTT
CDR3 protein: CASSFAGQQNEAFF

V gene: TRBV15
J gene: TRBJ2-7
D gene: NA
clone size: few
CDR3 DNA: TGTGCCACCAGCAGAGATATAGCGAGCGACGAGCAGTACTTC
CDR3 protein: CATSRDIASDEQYF

V gene: TRBV4-3
J gene: TRBJ2-5
D gene: TRBD2
clone size: many
CDR3 DNA: TGCGCCAGCAGTTCGGAGCGGGGGGGCCAAGAGACCCAGTACTTC
CDR3 protein: CASSSERGGQETQYF

V gene: TRBV24-1
J gene: TRBJ2-1
D gene: TRBD2
clone size: few
CDR3 DNA: TGTGCCACCAGTGACCCTAGCGGGCTGGACAATGAGCAGTTCTTC
CDR3 protein: CATSDPSGLDNEQFF

V gene: TRBV24-1
J gene: TRBJ1-5
D gene: NA
clone size: NA
CDR3 DNA: TGTGCCACCAGTGAAAGTCCAAGCAATCAGCCCCAGCATTTT
CDR3 protein: CATSESPSNQPQHF

V gene: TRBV12-3/TRBV12-4
J gene: TRBJ2-5
D gene: NA
clone size: once
CDR3 DNA: TGTGCCAGCAAGCCCCCGGGAGTAGAGACCCAGTACTTC
CDR3 protein: CASKPPGVETQYF

V gene: TRBV7-9
J gene: TRBJ2-1
D gene: NA
clone size: few
CDR3 DNA: TGTGCCAGCAGCCTAGATGGCGGGGGCCGAGGTGAGCAGTTCTTC
CDR3 protein: CASSLDGGGRGEQFF

V gene: TRBV6-6
J gene: TRBJ1-1
D gene: NA
clone size: few
CDR3 DNA: TGTGCCAGCAGTCAACCCGGACAAAACACTGAAGCTTTCTTT
CDR3 protein: CASSQPGQNTEAFF

V gene: TRBV4-1
J gene: TRBJ2-2
D gene: NA
clone size: few
CDR3 DNA: TGCGCCAGCAGCCAGCGCCCACTAGCTATGGATACCGGGGAGCTGTTTTTT
CDR3 protein: CASSQRPLAMDTGELFF

V gene: TRBV7-6
J gene: TRBJ2-1
D gene: TRBD2
clone size: few
CDR3 DNA: TGTGCCAGCAGCTTACGAGCTAGCGGGGGGAACAATGAGCAGTTCTTC
CDR3 protein: CASSLRASGGNNEQFF

V gene: TRBV3-1
J gene: TRBJ2-7
D gene: TRBD2
clone size: few
CDR3 DNA: TGTGCCAGCAGCCCACCCGGACTAGTTATCGAGCAGTACTTC
CDR3 protein: CASSPPGLVIEQYF

V gene: TRBV10-3
J gene: TRBJ2-5
D gene: NA
clone size: NA
CDR3 DNA: TGTGCCATCGGTGAGTCGACCGCATCAGGAGAGACCCAGTACTTC
CDR3 protein: CAIGESTASGETQYF

V gene: TRBV6-5
J gene: TRBJ2-3
D gene: TRBD2
clone size: few
CDR3 DNA: TGTGCCAGCAGTGGTACGGGACTAGATGTGACAGATACGCAGTATTTT
CDR3 protein: CASSGTGLDVTDTQYF

V gene: TRBV5-1
J gene: TRBJ2-5
D gene: NA
clone size: NA
CDR3 DNA: TGCGCCAGCAGCTTGACCAGGGAGAGGAAGACCCAGTACTTC
CDR3 protein: CASSLTRERKTQYF

V gene: TRBV25-1
J gene: TRBJ2-7
D gene: NA
clone size: NA
CDR3 DNA: TGTGCCAGCCGGGAAGGCGGCTCCTACGAGCAGTACTTC
CDR3 protein: CASREGGSYEQYF

V gene: TRBV7-3
J gene: TRBJ2-2
D gene: TRBD2
clone size: few
CDR3 DNA: TGTGCCAGCAGCTCGTCAGCGGGAGGGTATTTGAACACCGGGGAGCTGTTTTTT
CDR3 protein: CASSSSAGGYLNTGELFF

V gene: TRBV6-1
J gene: TRBJ2-5
D gene: NA
clone size: NA
CDR3 DNA: TGTGCCAGCAGCCTCCTTAGAGGTGGGGATCTCTCCTCCGAGCAGTGCTTC
CDR3 protein: CASSLLRGGDLSSEQCF

V gene: TRBV29-1
J gene: TRBJ1-1
D gene: NA
clone size: few
CDR3 DNA: TGCAGCGTCCCGAGGAGGGGCCCAGAACCTGAAGCTTTCTTT
CDR3 protein: CSVPRRGPEPEAFF

V gene: TRBV19
J gene: TRBJ2-3
D gene: NA
clone size: NA
CDR3 DNA: TGTGCCAGTAGTATAGGCGCGAGCACAGATACGCAGTATTTT
CDR3 protein: CASSIGASTDTQYF

V gene: TRBV7-9
J gene: TRBJ2-5
D gene: NA
clone size: NA
CDR3 DNA: TGTGCCAGCAGCTTAGACGGCCTCGGCGAGACCCAGTACTTC
CDR3 protein: CASSLDGLGETQYF

V gene: TRBV3-1
J gene: TRBJ2-2
D gene: NA
clone size: NA
CDR3 DNA: TGTGCCAGCAGCGACTCACGCGGGTGGGACACCGGGGAGCTGTTTTTT
CDR3 protein: CASSDSRGWDTGELFF

V gene: TRBV6-1
J gene: TRBJ2-7
D gene: NA
clone size: NA
CDR3 DNA: TGTGCCAGCAGTGATTGGGAGGTGCTCTCCTACGAGCAGTACTTC
CDR3 protein: CASSDWEVLSYEQYF

V gene: TRBV11-2
J gene: TRBJ1-3
D gene: NA
clone size: few
CDR3 DNA: TGTGCCAGCACCCCAACTACGGTGCTCTCTGGAAACACCATATATTTT
CDR3 protein: CASTPTTVLSGNTIYF

V gene: TRBV7-9
J gene: TRBJ1-1
D gene: NA
clone size: NA
CDR3 DNA: TGTGCCAGCGGGAGGGATGATATTTTCACTGAAGCTTTCTTT
CDR3 protein: CASGRDDIFTEAFF

V gene: TRBV5-1
J gene: TRBJ2-3
D gene: NA
clone size: NA
CDR3 DNA: TGCGCCAGCAGCCCCGTCACGGTCATGGGCACAGATACGCAGTATTTT
CDR3 protein: CASSPVTVMGTDTQYF

V gene: TRBV5-1
J gene: TRBJ2-4
D gene: NA
clone size: NA
CDR3 DNA: TGCGCCAGCAGTCTACCCGGGGGCCCGAACATTCAGTACTTC
CDR3 protein: CASSLPGGPNIQYF

V gene: TRBV20-1
J gene: TRBJ2-4
D gene: TRBD2
clone size: few
CDR3 DNA: TGCAGTGCTAGAGAGGGTAGCGGGGGGCCCCGAGGGGACATTCAGTACTTC
CDR3 protein: CSAREGSGGPRGDIQYF

V gene: TRBV6-2/TRBV6-3
J gene: TRBJ1-1
D gene: NA
clone size: few
CDR3 DNA: TGTGCCAGCAGTTACTCTCTTGGAGAAGCTTTCTTT
CDR3 protein: CASSYSLGEAFF

V gene: TRBV9
J gene: TRBJ1-4
D gene: NA
clone size: few
CDR3 DNA: TGTGCCAGCAGCACATCCCAGCAGGGTAATGAAAAACTGTTTTTT
CDR3 protein: CASSTSQQGNEKLFF

V gene: TRBV20-1
J gene: TRBJ1-1
D gene: NA
clone size: NA
CDR3 DNA: TGCAGTGCTAGAGATAAGGGTACGAACACTGAAGCTTTCTTT
CDR3 protein: CSARDKGTNTEAFF

V gene: TRBV10-3
J gene: TRBJ2-4
D gene: NA
clone size: NA
CDR3 DNA: TGTGCCATCAGTGCTTACCAGGGTGAAATGAGGTACTTC
CDR3 protein: CAISAYQGEMRYF

V gene: TRBV10-3
J gene: TRBJ1-1
D gene: TRBD1
clone size: NA
CDR3 DNA: TGTGCCATCAGTCCCGGACAGGAGGGGTCTTTCTTT
CDR3 protein: CAISPGQEGSFF

V gene: TRBV15
J gene: TRBJ1-1
D gene: NA
clone size: many
CDR3 DNA: TGTGCCACCAGCAGGGATCCTAACACTGAAGCTTTCTTT
CDR3 protein: CATSRDPNTEAFF

V gene: TRBV27
J gene: TRBJ1-5
D gene: TRBD1
clone size: NA
CDR3 DNA: TGTGCCAGCAGTTTTGGACAGGGGAAAGGTCAGCCCCAGCATTTT
CDR3 protein: CASSFGQGKGQPQHF

V gene: TRBV29-1
J gene: TRBJ2-5
D gene: NA
clone size: many
CDR3 DNA: TGCAGCGTTGTTGTGGAAGAGACCCAGTACTTC
CDR3 protein: CSVVVEETQYF

V gene: TRBV4-2
J gene: TRBJ2-5
D gene: NA
clone size: NA
CDR3 DNA: TGTGCCATCAGCCAAAGAGTAGGGGCTGGGGAGACCCAGTACTTC
CDR3 protein: CAISQRVGAGETQYF

V gene: TRBV29-1
J gene: TRBJ2-2
D gene: NA
clone size: few
CDR3 DNA: TGCAGCGTTGGTTGGAACACCGGGGAGCTGTTTTTT
CDR3 protein: CSVGWNTGELFF

V gene: TRBV4-1
J gene: TRBJ2-5
D gene: NA
clone size: NA
CDR3 DNA: TGCGCCAGCAGCCGCACCCCCGGAACGACACAAGAGACCCAGTACTTC
CDR3 protein: CASSRTPGTTQETQYF

V gene: TRBV7-2
J gene: TRBJ2-1
D gene: TRBD2
clone size: NA
CDR3 DNA: TGTGCCAGCAGCCCCGGACTAGCGGGACAGAATGAGCAGTTCTTC
CDR3 protein: CASSPGLAGQNEQFF

V gene: TRBV5-1
J gene: TRBJ2-7
D gene: NA
clone size: NA
CDR3 DNA: TGCGCCAGCAGCTTGGGGGCCAGGAGTACCTACGAGCAGTACTTC
CDR3 protein: CASSLGARSTYEQYF

V gene: TRBV28
J gene: TRBJ2-5
D gene: NA
clone size: many
CDR3 DNA: TGTGCCAGCAGTTTCCGGGGCCAAGAGACCCAGTACTTC
CDR3 protein: CASSFRGQETQYF

V gene: TRBV27
J gene: TRBJ1-2
D gene: TRBD1
clone size: NA
CDR3 DNA: TGTGCCAGCAGGTTAGGGGGCGACTATGGCTACACCTTC
CDR3 protein: CASRLGGDYGYTF

V gene: TRBV29-1
J gene: TRBJ2-7
D gene: NA
clone size: many
CDR3 DNA: TGCAGCGTGGTCCAAACAGGGAGCTCCTACGAGCAGTACTTC
CDR3 protein: CSVVQTGSSYEQYF

V gene: TRBV10-3
J gene: TRBJ2-5
D gene: NA
clone size: few
CDR3 DNA: TGTGCCATCAGTGTCGGCATACAAGAGACCCAGTACTTC
CDR3 protein: CAISVGIQETQYF

V gene: TRBV10-3
J gene: TRBJ2-5
D gene: NA
clone size: NA
CDR3 DNA: TGTGCCATCAGTACGGTACAAGAGACCCAGTACTTC
CDR3 protein: CAISTVQETQYF

V gene: TRBV29-1
J gene: TRBJ2-7
D gene: NA
clone size: few
CDR3 DNA: TGCAGCGTTCTGTACCTCTACGAGCAGTACTTC
CDR3 protein: CSVLYLYEQYF

V gene: TRBV5-1
J gene: TRBJ2-2
D gene: TRBD2
clone size: NA
CDR3 DNA: TGCGCCAGCAGCTTGGTGGCGGGAGTAACGACCGGGGAGCTGTTTTTT
CDR3 protein: CASSLVAGVTTGELFF

V gene: TRBV24-1
J gene: TRBJ2-3
D gene: TRBD2
clone size: NA
CDR3 DNA: TGTGCCACCAGCTCAACACTAGCGGGGGTGACAGATACGCAGTATTTT
CDR3 protein: CATSSTLAGVTDTQYF

V gene: TRBV5-4
J gene: TRBJ2-1
D gene: NA
clone size: NA
CDR3 DNA: TGTGCCAGCAGCTTGACGGGACTCCCTATAGGGGGTTTAACCTACAATGAGCAGTTCTTC
CDR3 protein: CASSLTGLPIGGLTYNEQFF

V gene: TRBV20-1
J gene: TRBJ2-7
D gene: TRBD2
clone size: once
CDR3 DNA: TGCAGTGTTCAGCGATCTAGCGGGAGGGCCGTCGAGCAGTACTTC
CDR3 protein: CSVQRSSGRAVEQYF

V gene: TRBV20-1
J gene: TRBJ1-2
D gene: NA
clone size: NA
CDR3 DNA: TGCGTCGCTCCCGCTAACTATGGCTACACCTTC
CDR3 protein: CVAPANYGYTF

V gene: TRBV5-1
J gene: TRBJ2-1
D gene: NA
clone size: few
CDR3 DNA: TGCGCCAGCAGCTTGGACAGGGAGGATGAGCAGTTCTTC
CDR3 protein: CASSLDREDEQFF

V gene: TRBV12-3/TRBV12-4
J gene: TRBJ2-6
D gene: NA
clone size: few
CDR3 DNA: TGTGCCAGCAGTGCCGCTTCCTCTGGGGCCAACGTCCTGACTTTC
CDR3 protein: CASSAASSGANVLTF